The present TCR beta chain was sequenced within a study of vaccination and CD4 T cells after COVID-19. Study-level background: The post-COVID sampling time was a median roughly 99 days after diagnosis, ranging from 35 to 161. Three convalescent patients provided samples that were taken at day 14 and days 161 to 241 post-vaccination.

Cultured CD4+ T cells had their DNA profiled by the Oncomine TCR Beta short-read assay. TCRdb ran MiXCR on the PCR reads and lists one entry per CDR3 protein. The sample holds 20,000 to 30,000 distinct CDR3 sequences, less than 40% seen once. Broader study findings: Relatively small numbers of convalescent patients were studied, with no early post-infection timepoints included.

On this clonotype: The antigen is unknown.

Stated time point: late sampling 161 to 241 days after vaccination in three convalescent patients. Treatment defined: roughly 10-day PBMC culture with coronavirus spike peptide pools or control peptides (ViraFEST assay). Germline CDR1 and CDR2: MDHEN and SYDVKM. CDR3 length: 14 amino acids. This clonotype was obtained from a human donor who had recovered from COVID-19. The input for sequencing was CD4+ T cells from blood, cultured in vitro, taken about 7 months after SARS-CoV-2 vaccination. The chain is built from TRBV28 and TRBJ2-5, with a tentative D call TRBD1 (5 bases). In DNA, the CDR3 is TGTGCGACCACAATTCAGGGTATTCAAGAGACCCAGTACTTC. It specifies CATTIQGIQETQYF.